This TCR beta chain was profiled in a study of vaccination and CD4 T cells after COVID-19. About the research overall: The convalescents, six males and four females, included two who were Hispanic.

In germline, CDR1 is SGHDN, CDR2 FVKESK. J lost 0 bases, V lost 4 bases, and 4 bases had no gene match. This CDR3 has 16 residues. Treatment in this sample: approximately 9-day PBMC culture with coronavirus spike peptide pools or control peptides (ViraFEST assay). An Oncomine TCR Beta short-read assay was used to sequence the DNA from cultured CD4+ T cells. TCRdb itself ran the PCR reads through MiXCR, one entry per CDR3 protein. The data hold about 9,100 distinct CDR3 sequences, with 50% to 75% observed a single time. There are a few counts of this clonotype. Its cognate antigen is unknown. The sequence was collected from a human donor with COVID-19. This material consisted of cultured CD4+ T cells from blood, taken after SARS-CoV-2 vaccination. V usage is TRBV14 and J usage is TRBJ1-1, with 11 bases identical to TRBD1. The chain's CDR3 is CASSLRTGGMNTEAFF. As DNA, the CDR3 is TGTGCCAGCAGCCTTCGGACAGGGGGCATGAACACTGAAGCTTTCTTT.